The rows below give T cell receptor beta chains drawn from one sample of a study of T-cell memory formation after mild COVID-19. TCRdb independently ran MiXCR on the 5' RACE reads; one entry per CDR3 protein. Among around 390,000 distinct CDR3 sequences listed, roughly 15% were seen once. Material for sequencing was PBMCs or a T cell subset sorted from them (not recorded which). The receptors here all came from a man younger than 35 who had mild COVID-19 (a few samples of this study predate the infection). Cell type and time point are not known. Each CDR3 is given with its conserved first and last residue. The D gene is left open where the match is weak. For some rows the clone size is stated as once, few or many, or as a class when expanded; others skip it.

D: TRBD1
J: TRBJ2-7
V: TRBV6-1
size: few
DNA: TGTGCCAGCAGGAGGACAGGGTTCACCGACGAGCAGTACTTC
CDR3: CASRRTGFTDEQYF

D: -
J: TRBJ1-5
V: TRBV4-3
size: few
DNA: TGCGCCAGCAGCCAAGTATTGGGAATCAATCAGCCCCAGCATTTT
CDR3: CASSQVLGINQPQHF

D: -
J: TRBJ1-1
V: TRBV4-3
size: -
DNA: TGCGCCAGCAGCCAAGATCGGAGGGGCATGAACACTGAAGCTTTCTTT
CDR3: CASSQDRRGMNTEAFF

D: TRBD2
J: TRBJ2-7
V: TRBV5-1
size: few
DNA: TGCGCCAGCAGCCTAGCGGGGGACGCCTACGAGCAGTACTTC
CDR3: CASSLAGDAYEQYF

D: TRBD1
J: TRBJ1-2
V: TRBV7-2
size: few
DNA: TGTGCCAGCAGCTATTTTGGTGTTACAGGGGGTCTGGACTATGGCTACACCTTC
CDR3: CASSYFGVTGGLDYGYTF

D: TRBD1
J: TRBJ1-2
V: TRBV4-3
size: many
DNA: TGCGCCAGCAGCCAAGATTGGCAGGGGGCTGTAAACTATGGCTACACCTTC
CDR3: CASSQDWQGAVNYGYTF

D: TRBD1
J: TRBJ2-7
V: TRBV27
size: -
DNA: TGTGCCAGCAGTTCTGAGGGACAGGGGCTCTACGAGCAGTACTTC
CDR3: CASSSEGQGLYEQYF

D: TRBD2
J: TRBJ2-3
V: TRBV20-1
size: -
DNA: TGCAGTGCTAAGGTAGCGGGGAACACAGATACGCAGTATTTT
CDR3: CSAKVAGNTDTQYF

D: -
J: TRBJ2-6
V: TRBV7-7
size: few
DNA: TGTGCTAGCAGCCCAGACCGAAGGGGCACTAGCTCTGGGGCCAACGTCCTGACTTTC
CDR3: CASSPDRRGTSSGANVLTF

D: -
J: TRBJ2-5
V: TRBV27
size: few
DNA: TGTGCCAGCAGTTACCGGAGGGGGGGCTACCTAGGGACCCAGTACTTC
CDR3: CASSYRRGGYLGTQYF

D: -
J: TRBJ1-1
V: TRBV18
size: few
DNA: TGTGCCAGCTCACCACCGGGCAGGGGTGAAGCTTTCTTT
CDR3: CASSPPGRGEAFF

D: TRBD2
J: TRBJ2-1
V: TRBV7-2
size: -
DNA: TGTGCCAGCAGCCCCGGGACTAGTTTCAATGAGCAGTTCTTC
CDR3: CASSPGTSFNEQFF

D: -
J: TRBJ2-5
V: TRBV29-1
size: few
DNA: TGCAGCGTTGCTAGGGCTACGGCTGAGACCCAGTACTTC
CDR3: CSVARATAETQYF